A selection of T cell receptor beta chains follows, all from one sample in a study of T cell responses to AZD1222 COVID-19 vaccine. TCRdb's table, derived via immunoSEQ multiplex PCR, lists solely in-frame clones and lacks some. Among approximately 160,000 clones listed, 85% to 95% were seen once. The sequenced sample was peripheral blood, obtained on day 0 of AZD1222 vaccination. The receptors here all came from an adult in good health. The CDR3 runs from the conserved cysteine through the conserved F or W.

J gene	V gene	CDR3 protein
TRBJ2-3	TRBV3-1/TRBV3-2	CASNALGGGTDTQYF
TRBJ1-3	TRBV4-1	CASSPRDSSGNTIYF
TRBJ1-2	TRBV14	CASSQEASLAGGTHGYTF
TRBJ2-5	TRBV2	CASRRVSETQYF
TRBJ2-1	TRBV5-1	CASSLGSLWDEQFF
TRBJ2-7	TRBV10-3	CAIRLGDGYEQYF
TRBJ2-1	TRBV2	CASTGGSPWNEQFF
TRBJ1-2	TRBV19	CASSTGSRNYGYTF
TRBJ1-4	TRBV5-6	CASSVDREGEKLFF
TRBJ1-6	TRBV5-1	CASSGQGPGNSPLHF
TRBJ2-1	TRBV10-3	CAISEGDRGRTTSYNEQFF
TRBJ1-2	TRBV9	CASSVFATQISHGYTF
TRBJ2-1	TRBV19	CASSPQIAGYNEQFF
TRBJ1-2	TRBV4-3	CASSQGADSFNYGYTF
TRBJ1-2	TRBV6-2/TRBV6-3	CASSQGGGYTF
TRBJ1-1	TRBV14	CASSQAYTEAFF
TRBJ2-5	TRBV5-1	CASSLAQETQYF
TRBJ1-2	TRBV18	CASSPPDGDLYGYTF
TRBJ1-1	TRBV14	CASSTIMNTEAFF
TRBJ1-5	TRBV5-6	CASSSGGHNDQPQHF
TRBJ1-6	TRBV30	CAWSVGRGNSPLHF
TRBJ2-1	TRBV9	CASSLPRDEQFF